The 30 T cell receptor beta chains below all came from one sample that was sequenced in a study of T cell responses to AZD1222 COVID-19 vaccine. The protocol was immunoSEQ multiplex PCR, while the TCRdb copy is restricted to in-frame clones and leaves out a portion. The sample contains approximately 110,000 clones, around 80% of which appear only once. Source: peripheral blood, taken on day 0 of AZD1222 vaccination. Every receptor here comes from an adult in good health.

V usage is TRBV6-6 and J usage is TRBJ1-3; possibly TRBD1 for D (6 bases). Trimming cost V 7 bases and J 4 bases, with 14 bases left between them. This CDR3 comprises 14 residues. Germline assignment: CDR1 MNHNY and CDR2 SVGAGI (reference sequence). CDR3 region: CASIPTGPGNTIYF. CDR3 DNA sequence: TGTGCCAGCATCCCAACAGGGCCGGGAAACACCATATATTTT.

The CDR3, as DNA: TGCGCCAGCAGTCCTCCAGGGTCGGGACTTATAGAGGAAAAACTGTTTTTT. Its translation is CASSPPGSGLIEEKLFF. This rearrangement joins TRBV10-2 to TRBJ1-4, with D possibly matching TRBD1 (5 bases). The CDR3 loop spans 17 amino acids. In germline, CDR1 is WSHSY, CDR2 SAAADI. V was clipped by 5 bases and J by 8 bases, with 24 bases between them.

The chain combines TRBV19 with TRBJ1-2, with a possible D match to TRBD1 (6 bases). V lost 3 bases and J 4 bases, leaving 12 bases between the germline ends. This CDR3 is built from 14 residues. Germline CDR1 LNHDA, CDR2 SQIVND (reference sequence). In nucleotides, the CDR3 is TGTGCCAGTAGTATGGACAGAAGGAGCTATGGCTACACCTTC. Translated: CASSMDRRSYGYTF.

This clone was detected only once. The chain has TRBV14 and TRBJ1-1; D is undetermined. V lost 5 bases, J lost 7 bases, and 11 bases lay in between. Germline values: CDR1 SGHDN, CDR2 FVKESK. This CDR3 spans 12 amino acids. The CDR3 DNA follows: TGTGCCAGCAGCTCGAAATGGTATGAAGCTTTCTTT. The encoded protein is CASSSKWYEAFF.

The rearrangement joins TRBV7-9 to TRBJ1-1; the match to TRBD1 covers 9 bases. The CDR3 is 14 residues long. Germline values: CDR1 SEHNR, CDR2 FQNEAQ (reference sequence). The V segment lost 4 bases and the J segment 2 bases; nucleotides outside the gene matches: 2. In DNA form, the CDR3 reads TGTGCCAGCAGCTGGGGACAGGGCAACACTGAAGCTTTCTTT. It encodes CASSWGQGNTEAFF. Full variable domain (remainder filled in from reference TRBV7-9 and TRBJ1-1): DTGVSQNPRHKITKRGQNVTFRCDPISEHNRLYWYRQTLGQGPEFLTYFQNEAQLEKSRLLSDRFSAERPKGSFSTLEIQRTEQGDSAMYLCASSWGQGNTEAFFGQGTRLTVV.

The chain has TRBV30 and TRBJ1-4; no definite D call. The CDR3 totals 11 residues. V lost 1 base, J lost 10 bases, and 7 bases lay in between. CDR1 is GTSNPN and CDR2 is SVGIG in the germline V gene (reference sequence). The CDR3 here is CAWSDVRKLFF. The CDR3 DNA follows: TGTGCCTGGAGTGACGTCCGAAAACTGTTTTTT.

The CDR3 DNA is TGCGCCAGCAGCTTGCGCAGGGAAGAGACCCAGTACTTC. Translating gives CASSLRREETQYF. The chain has TRBV5-1 and TRBJ2-5; possibly TRBD1 for D (5 bases). CDR3 length equals 13 residues. The germline CDR1 and CDR2 sequences are SGHRS and YFSETQ. Trimming took off 1 base at V and 3 bases at J, with 7 bases between the two ends. The full variable domain, its missing parts supplied by reference TRBV5-1 and TRBJ2-5, is KAGVTQTPRYLIKTRGQQVTLSCSPISGHRSVSWYQQTPGQGLQFLFEYFSETQRNKGNFPGRFSGRQFSNSRSEMNVSTLELGDSALYLCASSLRREETQYFGPGTRLLVL.

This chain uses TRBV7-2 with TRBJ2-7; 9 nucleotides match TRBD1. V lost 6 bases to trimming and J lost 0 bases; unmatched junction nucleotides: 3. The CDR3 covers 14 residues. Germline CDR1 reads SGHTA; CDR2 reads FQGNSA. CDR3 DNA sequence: TGTGCCAGCAGAGACAGGGGGAGCTCCTACGAGCAGTACTTC. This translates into CASRDRGSSYEQYF.

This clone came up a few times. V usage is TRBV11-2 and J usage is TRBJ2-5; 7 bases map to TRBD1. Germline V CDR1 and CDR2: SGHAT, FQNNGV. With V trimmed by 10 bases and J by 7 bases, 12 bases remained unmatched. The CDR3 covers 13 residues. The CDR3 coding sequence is TGTGCCACCTCCCGGGACAGCTTCGGGACCCAGTACTTC. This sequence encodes CATSRDSFGTQYF.

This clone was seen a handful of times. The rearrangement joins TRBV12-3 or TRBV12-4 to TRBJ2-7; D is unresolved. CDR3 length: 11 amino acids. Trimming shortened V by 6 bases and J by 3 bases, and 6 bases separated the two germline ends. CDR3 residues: CASSRNYEQYF. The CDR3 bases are TGTGCCAGCAGCCGTAACTACGAGCAGTACTTC.

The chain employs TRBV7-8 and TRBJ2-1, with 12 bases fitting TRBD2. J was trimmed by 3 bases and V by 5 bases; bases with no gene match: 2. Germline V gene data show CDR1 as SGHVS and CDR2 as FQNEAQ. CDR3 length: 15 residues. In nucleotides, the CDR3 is TGTGCCAGCAGCCCGACTAGCGGGAGCTACAATGAGCAGTTCTTC. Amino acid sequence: CASSPTSGSYNEQFF.

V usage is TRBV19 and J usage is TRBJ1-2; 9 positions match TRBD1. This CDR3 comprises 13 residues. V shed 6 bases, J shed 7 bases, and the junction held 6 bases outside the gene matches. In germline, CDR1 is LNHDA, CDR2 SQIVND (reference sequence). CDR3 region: CASRTGGAGGYTF. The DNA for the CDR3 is TGTGCCAGTAGAACAGGGGGCGCAGGTGGCTACACCTTC.

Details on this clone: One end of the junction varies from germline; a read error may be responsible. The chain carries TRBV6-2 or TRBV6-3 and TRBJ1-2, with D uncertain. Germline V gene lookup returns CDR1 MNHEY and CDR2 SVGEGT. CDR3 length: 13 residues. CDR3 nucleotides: TGTGCCAGCAGCCAAACCCCCCAACATGCCGGGATCTTC. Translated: CASSQTPQHAGIF.

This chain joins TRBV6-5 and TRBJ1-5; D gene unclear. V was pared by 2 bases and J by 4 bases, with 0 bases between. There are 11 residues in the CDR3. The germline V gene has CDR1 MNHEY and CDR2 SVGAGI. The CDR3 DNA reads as TGTGCCAGCAGTTACAATCAGCCCCAGCATTTT. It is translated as CASSYNQPQHF.

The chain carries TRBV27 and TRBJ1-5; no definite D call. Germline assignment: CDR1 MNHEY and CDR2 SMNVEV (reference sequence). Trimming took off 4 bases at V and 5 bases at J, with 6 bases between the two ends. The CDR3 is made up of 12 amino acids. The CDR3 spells CASSSLDQPQHF. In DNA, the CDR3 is TGTGCCAGCAGTTCCTTGGATCAGCCCCAGCATTTT.

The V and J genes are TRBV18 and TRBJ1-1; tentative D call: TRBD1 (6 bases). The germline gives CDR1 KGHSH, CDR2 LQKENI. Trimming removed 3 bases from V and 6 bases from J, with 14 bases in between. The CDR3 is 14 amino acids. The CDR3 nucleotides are TGTGCCAGCTCACCGGGCGGGGACATCGCTGAAGCTTTCTTT. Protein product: CASSPGGDIAEAFF.

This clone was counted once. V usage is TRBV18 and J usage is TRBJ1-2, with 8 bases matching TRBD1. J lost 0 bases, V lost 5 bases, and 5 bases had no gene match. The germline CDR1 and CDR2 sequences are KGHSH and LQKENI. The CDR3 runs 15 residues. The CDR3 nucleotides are TGTGCCAGCTCATCCTCGGACAGGGCTAACTATGGCTACACCTTC. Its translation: CASSSSDRANYGYTF.

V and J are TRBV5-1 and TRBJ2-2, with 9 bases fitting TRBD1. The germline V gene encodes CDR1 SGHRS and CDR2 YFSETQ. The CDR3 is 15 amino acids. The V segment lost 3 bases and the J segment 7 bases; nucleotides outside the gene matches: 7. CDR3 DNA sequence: TGCGCCAGCAGCTACGGGACAGGGTTTAACGGGGAGCTGTTTTTT. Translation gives CASSYGTGFNGELFF.

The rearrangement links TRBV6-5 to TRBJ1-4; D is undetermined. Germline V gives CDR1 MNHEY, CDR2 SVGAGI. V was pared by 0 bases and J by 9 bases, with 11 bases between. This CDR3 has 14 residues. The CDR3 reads CASSYSGLVQKLFF. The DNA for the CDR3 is TGTGCCAGCAGTTACTCGGGCCTAGTACAAAAACTGTTTTTT.

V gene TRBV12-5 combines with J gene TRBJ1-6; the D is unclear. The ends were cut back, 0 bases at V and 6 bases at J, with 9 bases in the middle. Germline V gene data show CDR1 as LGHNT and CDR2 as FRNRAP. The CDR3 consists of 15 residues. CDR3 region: CASGLVHGSNSPLHF. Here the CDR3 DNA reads TGTGCTAGTGGTTTGGTACACGGCAGTAATTCACCCCTCCACTTT.

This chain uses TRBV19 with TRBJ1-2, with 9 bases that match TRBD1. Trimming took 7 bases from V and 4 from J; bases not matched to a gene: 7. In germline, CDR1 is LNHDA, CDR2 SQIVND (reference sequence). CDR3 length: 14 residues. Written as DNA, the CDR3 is TGTGCCAGTACGGACAGGGGCCGAGGCTATGGCTACACCTTC. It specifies CASTDRGRGYGYTF.

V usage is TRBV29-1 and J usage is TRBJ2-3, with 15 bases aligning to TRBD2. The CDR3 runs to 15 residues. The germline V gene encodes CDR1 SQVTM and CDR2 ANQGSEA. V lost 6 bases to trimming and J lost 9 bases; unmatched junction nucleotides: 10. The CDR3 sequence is CSVAGLAGGTLTQYF. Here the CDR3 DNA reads TGCAGCGTGGCTGGACTAGCGGGGGGGACCTTAACGCAGTATTTT.

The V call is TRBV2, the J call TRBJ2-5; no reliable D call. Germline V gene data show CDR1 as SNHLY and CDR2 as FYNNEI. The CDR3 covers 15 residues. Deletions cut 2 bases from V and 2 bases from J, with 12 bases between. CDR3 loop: CASSESGNAQETQYF. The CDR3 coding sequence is TGTGCCAGCAGTGAATCGGGTAATGCACAAGAGACCCAGTACTTC.

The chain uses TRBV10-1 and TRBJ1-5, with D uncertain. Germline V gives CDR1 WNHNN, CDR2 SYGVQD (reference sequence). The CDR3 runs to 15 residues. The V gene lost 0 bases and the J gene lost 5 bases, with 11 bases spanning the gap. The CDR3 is CASSESMGSHQPQHF. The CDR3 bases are TGCGCCAGCAGTGAGTCGATGGGGTCCCATCAGCCCCAGCATTTT.

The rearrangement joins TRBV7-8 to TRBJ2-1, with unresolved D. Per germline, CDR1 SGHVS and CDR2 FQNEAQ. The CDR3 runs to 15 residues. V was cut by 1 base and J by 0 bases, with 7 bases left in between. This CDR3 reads CASSLGLYSYNEQFF. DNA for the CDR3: TGTGCCAGCAGCTTAGGATTATACTCCTACAATGAGCAGTTCTTC.

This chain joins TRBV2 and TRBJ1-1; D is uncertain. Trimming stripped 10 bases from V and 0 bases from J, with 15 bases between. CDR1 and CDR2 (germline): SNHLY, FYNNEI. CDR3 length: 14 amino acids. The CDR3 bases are TGTGCCATCCAGAGCCTTAGGTTGAACACTGAAGCTTTCTTT. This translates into CAIQSLRLNTEAFF.

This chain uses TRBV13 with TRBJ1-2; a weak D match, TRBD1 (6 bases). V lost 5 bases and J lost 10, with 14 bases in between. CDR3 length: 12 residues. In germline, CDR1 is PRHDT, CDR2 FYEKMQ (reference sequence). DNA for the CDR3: TGTGCCAGCAGCCTTACCACAGGGACCTACACCTTC. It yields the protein CASSLTTGTYTF.

The CDR3 region has the DNA TGTGCCAGTAGTATAATTTTGACAGGTGAAGCTTTCTTT. Its protein is CASSIILTGEAFF. This chain connects TRBV19 to TRBJ1-1; a possible D gene is TRBD1 (6 bases). Germline values: CDR1 LNHDA, CDR2 SQIVND (reference sequence). Trimming left V 2 bases short and J 7 bases short, with 11 bases between. The CDR3 length is 13 residues.

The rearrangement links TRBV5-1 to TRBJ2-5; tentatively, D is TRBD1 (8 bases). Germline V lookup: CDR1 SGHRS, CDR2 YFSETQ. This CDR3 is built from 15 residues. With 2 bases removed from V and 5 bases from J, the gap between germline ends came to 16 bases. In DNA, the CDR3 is TGCGCCAGCAGCTTACAGGGGGGGCAGGCCGAGACCCAGTACTTC. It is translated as CASSLQGGQAETQYF.

The CDR3: CASSQDPGNTIYF. The DNA for the CDR3 is TGCGCCAGCAGTCAGGACCCTGGAAACACCATATATTTT. The chain joins TRBV5-1 to TRBJ1-3, with D hard to call. This CDR3 is built from 13 residues. Germline V lookup: CDR1 SGHRS, CDR2 YFSETQ. The V and J ends lost 5 bases and 2 bases respectively, with 8 bases between them.